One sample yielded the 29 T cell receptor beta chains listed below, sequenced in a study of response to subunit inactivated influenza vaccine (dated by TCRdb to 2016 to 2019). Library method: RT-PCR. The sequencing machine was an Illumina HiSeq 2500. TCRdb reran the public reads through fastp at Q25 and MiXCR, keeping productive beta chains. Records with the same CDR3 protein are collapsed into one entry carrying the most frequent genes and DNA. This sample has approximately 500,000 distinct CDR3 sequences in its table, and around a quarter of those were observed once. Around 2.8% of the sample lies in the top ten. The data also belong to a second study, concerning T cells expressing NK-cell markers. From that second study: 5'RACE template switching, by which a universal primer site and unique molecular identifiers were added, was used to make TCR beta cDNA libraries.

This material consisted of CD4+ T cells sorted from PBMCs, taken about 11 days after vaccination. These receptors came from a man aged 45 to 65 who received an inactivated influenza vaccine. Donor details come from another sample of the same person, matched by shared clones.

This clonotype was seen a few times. The DNA for the CDR3 is TGTGCCAGCAGTTTAGGGAGCATCTCCTACGAGCAGTACTTC. Translation: CASSLGSISYEQYF. The chain joins TRBV27 to TRBJ2-7, with D possibly TRBD2 on 5 matching bases. Germline CDR1 is MNHEY and CDR2 is SMNVEV (reference sequence). Between the trimmed V and J ends, which lost 2 bases and 0 bases, there was a span of 8 bases. The CDR3 covers 14 residues.

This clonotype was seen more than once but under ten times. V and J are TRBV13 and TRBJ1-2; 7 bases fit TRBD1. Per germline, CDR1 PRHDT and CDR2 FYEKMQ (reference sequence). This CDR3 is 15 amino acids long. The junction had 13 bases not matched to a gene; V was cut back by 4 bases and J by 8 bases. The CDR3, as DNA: TGTGCCAGCAGCTCCCGGGGCTTAACCAGGGGGGGCTACACCTTC. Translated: CASSSRGLTRGGYTF.

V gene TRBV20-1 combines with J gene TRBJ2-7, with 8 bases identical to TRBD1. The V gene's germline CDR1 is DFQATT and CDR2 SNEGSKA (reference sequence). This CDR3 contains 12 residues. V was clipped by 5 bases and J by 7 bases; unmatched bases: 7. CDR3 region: CSARRGPGEQYF. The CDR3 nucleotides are TGCAGTGCTCGCAGGGGGCCGGGAGAGCAGTACTTC.

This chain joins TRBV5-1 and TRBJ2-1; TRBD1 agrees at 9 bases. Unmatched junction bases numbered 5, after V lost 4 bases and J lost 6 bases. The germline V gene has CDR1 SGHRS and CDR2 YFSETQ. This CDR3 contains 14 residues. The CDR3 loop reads CASSPRDRVNEQFF. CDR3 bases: TGCGCCAGCAGCCCCCGGGACAGGGTCAATGAGCAGTTCTTC.

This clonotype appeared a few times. CDR3 in DNA: TGTGCCAGCCAAATGACAGATAACTATGGCTACACCTTC. The encoded protein is CASQMTDNYGYTF. This chain joins TRBV28 and TRBJ1-2, with D perhaps matching TRBD1 (5 bases). The CDR3 runs to 13 residues. Trimming pared 8 bases from V and 1 base from J, leaving 11 bases between. CDR1 is MDHEN, CDR2 SYDVKM, per germline.

This CDR3 is CASSENTNYGYTF. The DNA of the CDR3 is TGTGCCAGCAGTGAGAACACGAACTATGGCTACACCTTC. The chain carries TRBV2 and TRBJ1-2; D gene unclear. Germline V lookup: CDR1 SNHLY, CDR2 FYNNEI. The CDR3 runs to 13 residues. The germline V and J ends were trimmed by 3 bases and 2 bases, with 7 bases remaining between them.

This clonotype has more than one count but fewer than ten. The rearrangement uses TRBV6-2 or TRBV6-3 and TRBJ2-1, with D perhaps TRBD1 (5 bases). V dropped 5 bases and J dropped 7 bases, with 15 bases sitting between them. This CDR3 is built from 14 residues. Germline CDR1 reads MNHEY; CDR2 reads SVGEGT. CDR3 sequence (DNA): TGTGCCAGCAGTCTCCTGACAGTTTTGAATGAGCAGTTCTTC. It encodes CASSLLTVLNEQFF.

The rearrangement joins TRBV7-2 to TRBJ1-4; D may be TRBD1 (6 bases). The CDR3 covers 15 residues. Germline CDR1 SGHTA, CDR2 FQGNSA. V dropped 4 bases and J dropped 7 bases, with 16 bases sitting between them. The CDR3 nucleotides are TGTGCCAGCAGCTACACCGGGGGGCAGAGTGAAAAACTGTTTTTT. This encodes CASSYTGGQSEKLFF.

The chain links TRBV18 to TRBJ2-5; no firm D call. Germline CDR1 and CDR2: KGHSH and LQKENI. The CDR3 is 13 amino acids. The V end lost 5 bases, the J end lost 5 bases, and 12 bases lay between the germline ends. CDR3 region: CASSSGEPETQYF. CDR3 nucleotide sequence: TGTGCCAGCTCATCTGGCGAGCCGGAGACCCAGTACTTC.

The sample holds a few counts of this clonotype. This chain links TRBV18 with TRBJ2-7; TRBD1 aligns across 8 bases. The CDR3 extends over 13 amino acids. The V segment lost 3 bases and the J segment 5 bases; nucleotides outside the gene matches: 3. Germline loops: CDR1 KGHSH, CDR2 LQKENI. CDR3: CASSPYRGNEQYF. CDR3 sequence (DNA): TGTGCCAGCTCACCCTACAGGGGGAACGAGCAGTACTTC.

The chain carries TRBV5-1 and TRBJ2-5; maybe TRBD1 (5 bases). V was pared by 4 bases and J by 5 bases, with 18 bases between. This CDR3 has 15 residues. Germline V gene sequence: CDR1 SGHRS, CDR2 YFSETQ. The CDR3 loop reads CASSRDNRIGETQYF. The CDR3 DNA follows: TGCGCCAGCAGCCGCGATAACAGGATAGGGGAGACCCAGTACTTC.

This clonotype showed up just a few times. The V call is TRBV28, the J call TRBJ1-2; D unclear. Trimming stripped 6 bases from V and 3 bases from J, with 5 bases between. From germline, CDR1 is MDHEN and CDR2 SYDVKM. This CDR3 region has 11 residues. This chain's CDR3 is CASRLHYGYTF. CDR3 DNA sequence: TGTGCCAGCAGACTACACTATGGCTACACCTTC.

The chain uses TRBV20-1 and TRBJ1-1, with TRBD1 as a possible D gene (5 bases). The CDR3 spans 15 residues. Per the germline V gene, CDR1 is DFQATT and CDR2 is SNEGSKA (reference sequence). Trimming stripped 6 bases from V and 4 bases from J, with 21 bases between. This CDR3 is CSAGKGRFLGTEAFF. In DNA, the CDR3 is TGCAGTGCCGGAAAGGGGCGTTTCTTGGGCACTGAAGCTTTCTTT.

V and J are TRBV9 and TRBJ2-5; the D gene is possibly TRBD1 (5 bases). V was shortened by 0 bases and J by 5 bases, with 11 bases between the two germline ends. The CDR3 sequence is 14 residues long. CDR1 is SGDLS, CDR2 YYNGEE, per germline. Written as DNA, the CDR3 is TGTGCCAGCAGCGTAGAGGCCAGGGTGGAGACCCAGTACTTC. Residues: CASSVEARVETQYF.

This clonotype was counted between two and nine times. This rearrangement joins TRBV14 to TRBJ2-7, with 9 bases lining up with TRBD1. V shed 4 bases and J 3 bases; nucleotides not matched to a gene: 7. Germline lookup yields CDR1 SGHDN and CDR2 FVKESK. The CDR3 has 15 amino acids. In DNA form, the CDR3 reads TGTGCCAGCAGCCGACTGGACAGGGGATTCTACGAGCAGTACTTC. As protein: CASSRLDRGFYEQYF.

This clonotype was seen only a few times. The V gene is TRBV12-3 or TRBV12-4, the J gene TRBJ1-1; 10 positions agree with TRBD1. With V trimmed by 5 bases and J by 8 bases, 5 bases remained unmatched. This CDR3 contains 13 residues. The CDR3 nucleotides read TGTGCCAGCAGTACCCGGACAGGGGGGGAAGCTTTCTTT. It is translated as CASSTRTGGEAFF.

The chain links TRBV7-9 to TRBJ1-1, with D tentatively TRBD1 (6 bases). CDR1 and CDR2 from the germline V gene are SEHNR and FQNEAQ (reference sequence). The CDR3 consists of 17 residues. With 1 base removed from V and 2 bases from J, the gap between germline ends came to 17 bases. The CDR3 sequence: CASSLVRGAQRNTEAFF. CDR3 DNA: TGTGCCAGCAGCTTAGTTCGGGGGGCGCAGAGAAACACTGAAGCTTTCTTT.

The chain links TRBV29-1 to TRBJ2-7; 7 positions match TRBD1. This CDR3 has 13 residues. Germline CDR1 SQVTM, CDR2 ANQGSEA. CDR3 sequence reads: CSVRGQTSYEQYF. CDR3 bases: TGCAGTGTGAGGGGACAGACCTCCTACGAGCAGTACTTC.

The CDR3 loop reads CASSDTGFTGELFF. The DNA for the CDR3 is TGTGCCAGCAGTGATACAGGGTTCACCGGGGAGCTGTTTTTT. The V call is TRBV2, the J call TRBJ2-2, with D possibly being TRBD1 (6 bases). V lost 3 bases and J 4 bases, leaving 9 bases between the germline ends. CDR3 length: 14 residues. Germline V gene data show CDR1 as SNHLY and CDR2 as FYNNEI. Together with reference TRBV2 and TRBJ2-2, the CDR3 gives the full variable domain: EPEVTQTPSHQVTQMGQEVILRCVPISNHLYFYWYRQILGQKVEFLVSFYNNEISEKSEIFDDQFSVERPDGSNFTLKIRSTKLEDSAMYFCASSDTGFTGELFFGEGSRLTVL.

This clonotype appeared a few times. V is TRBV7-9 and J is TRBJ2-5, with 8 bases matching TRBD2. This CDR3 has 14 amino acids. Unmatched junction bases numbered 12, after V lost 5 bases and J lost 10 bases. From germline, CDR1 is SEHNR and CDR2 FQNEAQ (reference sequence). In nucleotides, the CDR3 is TGTGCCAGCAGCAAAACGGACCGGCGGGGGGACCAGTACTTC. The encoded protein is CASSKTDRRGDQYF.

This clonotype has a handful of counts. DNA for the CDR3: TGTGCCAGCAGTACTTCCGGGACTAACCTGAAGAATGAGCAGTTCTTC. Translation gives CASSTSGTNLKNEQFF. The gene calls are TRBV12-3 or TRBV12-4 and TRBJ2-1; TRBD2 aligns across 7 bases. The CDR3 is 16 amino acids. After removal of 5 bases from V and 7 bases from J, the junction contained 14 bases not matched to a gene.

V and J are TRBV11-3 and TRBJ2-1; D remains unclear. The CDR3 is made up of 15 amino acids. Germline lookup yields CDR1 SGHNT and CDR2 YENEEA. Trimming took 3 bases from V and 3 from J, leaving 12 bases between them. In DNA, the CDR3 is TGTGCCAGCAGCTTCCGAAATTCGGGCTACAATGAGCAGTTCTTC. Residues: CASSFRNSGYNEQFF.

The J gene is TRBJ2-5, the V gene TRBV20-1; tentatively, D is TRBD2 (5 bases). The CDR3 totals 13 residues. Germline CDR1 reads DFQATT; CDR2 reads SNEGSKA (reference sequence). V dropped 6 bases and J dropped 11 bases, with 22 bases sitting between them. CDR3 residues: CSAPSQRTKVQYF. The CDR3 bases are TGCAGTGCCCCTTCACAGCGGACGAAGGTGCAGTACTTC.

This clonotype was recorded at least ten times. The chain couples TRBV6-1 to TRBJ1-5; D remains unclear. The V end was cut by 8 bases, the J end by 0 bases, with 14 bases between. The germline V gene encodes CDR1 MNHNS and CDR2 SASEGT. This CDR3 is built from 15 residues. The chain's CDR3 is CASALMAYSNQPQHF. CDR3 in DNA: TGTGCCAGCGCCTTGATGGCATATAGCAATCAGCCCCAGCATTTT.

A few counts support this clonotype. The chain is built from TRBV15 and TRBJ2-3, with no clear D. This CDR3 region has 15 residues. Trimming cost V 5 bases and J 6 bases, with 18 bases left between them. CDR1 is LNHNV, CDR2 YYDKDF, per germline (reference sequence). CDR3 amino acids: CATSRTGLPLDTQYF. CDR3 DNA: TGTGCCACCAGCCGAACGGGCCTCCCTCTGGATACGCAGTATTTT.

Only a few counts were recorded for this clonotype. The CDR3 DNA sequence: TGTGCCAGCTCAGTCCGCCAGGGGGTTATAGATGAGCAGTTCTTC. Encoded protein: CASSVRQGVIDEQFF. The chain combines TRBV18 with TRBJ2-1, with TRBD1 matching over 7 bases. Unmatched junction bases numbered 12, after V lost 5 bases and J lost 8 bases. Germline V CDR1 and CDR2: KGHSH, LQKENI. There are 15 residues in the CDR3.

DNA for the CDR3: TGTGCCAGCAGCTTAGACTTAACCTCCTATAATTCACCCCTCCACTTT. This gives the protein CASSLDLTSYNSPLHF. The V and J genes are TRBV7-8 and TRBJ1-6, with D uncertain. The germline V gene has CDR1 SGHVS and CDR2 FQNEAQ. V lost 1 base to trimming and J lost 0 bases, with 7 bases between them. CDR3 size: 16 residues.

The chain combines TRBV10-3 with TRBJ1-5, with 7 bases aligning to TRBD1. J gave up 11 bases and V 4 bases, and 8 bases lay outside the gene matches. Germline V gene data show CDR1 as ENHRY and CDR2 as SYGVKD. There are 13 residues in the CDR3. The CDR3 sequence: CAISGSDRATQHF. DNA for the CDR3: TGTGCCATCAGTGGAAGCGACAGGGCGACCCAGCATTTT.

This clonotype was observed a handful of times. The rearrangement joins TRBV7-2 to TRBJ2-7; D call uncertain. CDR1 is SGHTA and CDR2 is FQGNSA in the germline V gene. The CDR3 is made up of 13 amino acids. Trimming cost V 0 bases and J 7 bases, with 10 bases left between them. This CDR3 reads CASSLARRWEQYF. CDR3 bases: TGTGCCAGCAGCTTAGCACGGAGATGGGAGCAGTACTTC.